One sample yielded the 8 T cell receptor beta chains listed below, sequenced in a study of cytomegalovirus exposure and HLA in healthy donors. The primer mix had 60 Vbeta and 13 Jbeta primers. Assay: immunoSEQ multiplex PCR; the TCRdb copy retains only in-frame clones and omits some. The repertoire includes 200,000 or so clones, approximately 82% of them detected once, and roughly 2% sits in the top ten. What was sequenced was PBMCs. Receptors originate from a woman aged 18-29 years in good health and CMV-seropositive.

The CDR3 loop reads CASSLAVAGGLSTGELFF. The CDR3 nucleotides read TGTGCCAGCAGCTTAGCCGTAGCGGGGGGGCTTAGCACCGGGGAGCTGTTTTTT. The rearrangement joins TRBV7-2 to TRBJ2-2; 11 bases line up with TRBD2. Unmatched junction bases numbered 7, after V lost 0 bases and J lost 4 bases. The germline V gene has CDR1 SGHTA and CDR2 FQGNSA. This CDR3 has 18 amino acids.

J is TRBJ1-1 and V is TRBV19; 9 nucleotides align to TRBD1. The CDR3 spans 14 residues. J lost 5 bases, V lost 1 base, and 2 bases had no gene match. Germline V gives CDR1 LNHDA, CDR2 SQIVND (reference sequence). The CDR3 spells CASSIGGQGTEAFF. CDR3 coding DNA: TGTGCCAGTAGTATAGGTGGACAGGGGACTGAAGCTTTCTTT.

This clone occurred a few times. V usage is TRBV5-6 and J usage is TRBJ2-6; the D gene is possibly TRBD2 (7 bases). The CDR3 contains 15 residues. The germline CDR1 and CDR2 sequences are SGHDT and YYEEEE. V dropped 7 bases and J dropped 2 bases, with 13 bases sitting between them. The CDR3: CASWEGVAGANVLTF. CDR3 DNA sequence: TGTGCCAGCTGGGAGGGGGTGGCTGGGGCCAACGTCCTGACTTTC.

V usage is TRBV5-8 and J usage is TRBJ1-1, with D uncertain. The CDR3 has 13 residues. Germline V gene data show CDR1 as SGHTS and CDR2 as YDEGEE. The V gene lost 3 bases and the J gene lost 4 bases, with 10 bases spanning the gap. In DNA, the CDR3 is TGTGCCAGCAGCTGGACTATTGGCACTGAAGCTTTCTTT. It encodes CASSWTIGTEAFF.

The chain links TRBV2 to TRBJ1-5; 9 nucleotides align to TRBD1. Germline CDR1 reads SNHLY; CDR2 reads FYNNEI. CDR3 length: 17 amino acids. After removal of 11 bases from V and 2 bases from J, the junction contained 16 bases not matched to a gene. The CDR3 reads CAVQGQGRRFGNQPQHF. In nucleotides, the CDR3 is TGTGCCGTCCAGGGACAGGGTCGAAGGTTTGGCAATCAGCCCCAGCATTTT.

The J gene is TRBJ2-7, the V gene TRBV18, with a weak D call TRBD1 (8 bases). This CDR3 is 13 amino acids long. Germline-derived CDR1 and CDR2 are KGHSH and LQKENI. The germline V and J ends were trimmed by 6 bases and 3 bases, with 12 bases remaining between them. The chain's CDR3 is CASSSGTGYEQYF. The CDR3 DNA reads TGTGCCAGCTCGAGCGGGACAGGCTACGAGCAGTACTTC. Variable domain in full (rest from reference TRBV18 and TRBJ2-7): NAGVMQNPRHLVRRRGQEARLRCSPMKGHSHVYWYRQLPEEGLKFMVYLQKENIIDESGMPKERFSAEFPKEGPSILRIQQVVRGDSAAYFCASSSGTGYEQYFGPGTRLTVT.

This chain joins TRBV11-3 and TRBJ1-6; 9 positions match TRBD1. Looked up from germline, CDR1 is SGHNT and CDR2 is YENEEA. The junction had 14 bases not matched to a gene; V was cut back by 0 bases and J by 5 bases. CDR3 size: 20 residues. The CDR3 DNA follows: TGTGCCAGCAGCTTAGATCCTATTGGACACCGGGACAGGGATAATTCACCCCTCCACTTT. Translated, it gives CASSLDPIGHRDRDNSPLHF.

This chain uses TRBV6-1 with TRBJ1-6; 10 bases match TRBD1. The CDR3 loop spans 15 amino acids. After removal of 5 bases from V and 8 bases from J, the junction contained 6 bases not matched to a gene. Germline V lookup: CDR1 MNHNS, CDR2 SASEGT. The CDR3 nucleotides read TGTGCCAGCAGTCTCGGGACAGGGGATCATTCACCCCTCCACTTT. The encoded protein is CASSLGTGDHSPLHF.